This is a list of T cell receptor beta chains from one sample in a study of Graves' ophthalmopathy and Graves' hyperthyroidism. A single record per CDR3 protein comes from TCRdb applying MiXCR to the multiplex PCR reads. The sample yields a few hundred thousand distinct CDR3 sequences, roughly 39% seen once. Sample: peripheral blood or thyroid tissue (not recorded which). The source is an adult man with Graves' hyperthyroidism. The CDR3 runs from the conserved cysteine through the conserved F or W. A D gene is named only where the DNA matches it firmly. Clone sizes are given selectively: once, few, many, or a class where the clone is expanded.

size,V,D,J,length,CDR3,DNA
many,TRBV10-2,TRBD2,TRBJ2-2,17,CASSDSSVAGNTGELFF,TGCGCCAGCAGTGATTCTTCGGTAGCGGGGAACACCGGGGAGCTGTTTTTT
many,TRBV29-1,TRBD2,TRBJ2-5,18,CSVEPPMPGLAGRETQYF,TGCAGCGTTGAGCCCCCCATGCCGGGACTAGCGGGGAGGGAGACCCAGTACTTC
many,TRBV12-5,.,TRBJ1-5,13,CASGRPDRQPQHF,TGTGCTAGTGGCCGTCCAGACCGCCAGCCCCAGCATTTT
.,TRBV28,.,TRBJ2-5,13,CASGGNIQETQYF,TGTGCCAGTGGGGGCAATATTCAAGAGACCCAGTACTTC
.,TRBV25-1,.,TRBJ1-2,12,CASVEANYGYTF,TGTGCCAGCGTTGAAGCTAACTATGGCTACACCTTC
few,TRBV5-1,TRBD2,TRBJ2-7,15,CASSESGGRLSEQYF,TGCGCCAGCAGCGAATCGGGAGGAAGGCTGAGTGAGCAGTACTTC
many,TRBV7-2,.,TRBJ1-2,15,CASSTTYRDGYGYTF,TGTGCCAGCAGCACCACCTACAGGGATGGCTATGGCTACACCTTC
.,TRBV7-9,.,TRBJ2-7,15,CASSAGMGSSYEQYF,TGTGCCAGCAGTGCGGGAATGGGCAGCTCCTACGAGCAGTACTTC
many,TRBV12-3/TRBV12-4,.,TRBJ2-5,15,CASSLLRGGQETQYF,TGTGCCAGCAGTTTACTGAGAGGGGGCCAAGAGACCCAGTACTTC
.,TRBV24-1,.,TRBJ2-5,16,CATSDFPSSMGETQYF,TGTGCCACCAGTGATTTCCCTTCATCCATGGGGGAGACCCAGTACTTC
.,TRBV12-3/TRBV12-4,.,TRBJ1-2,19,CASSYPPLANLILNYGYTF,TGTGCCAGCAGTTACCCACCGTTGGCTAATCTGATTCTTAACTATGGCTACACCTTC
.,TRBV7-2,TRBD1,TRBJ2-6,17,CASSLAGQGVEANVLTF,TGTGCCAGCAGCTTAGCGGGACAGGGGGTCGAGGCCAACGTCCTGACTTTC
.,TRBV15,.,TRBJ1-2,15,CATSRDLAGRGGYTF,TGTGCCACCAGCAGAGATCTGGCAGGGAGGGGAGGCTACACCTTC
few,TRBV7-9,TRBD2,TRBJ2-7,13,CASTGLAYNEQYF,TGTGCCAGCACGGGACTAGCCTACAATGAGCAGTACTTC
many,TRBV24-1,.,TRBJ2-5,14,CATSDLQGQETQYF,TGTGCCACCAGTGACCTGCAGGGTCAAGAGACCCAGTACTTC
many,TRBV14,TRBD1,TRBJ2-7,15,CASSYQDRTYSEQYF,TGTGCCAGCAGCTACCAGGACAGGACCTATAGCGAGCAGTACTTC
many,TRBV20-1,.,TRBJ1-1,15,CSARAPGDSNTEAFF,TGCAGTGCTAGAGCCCCAGGGGACTCGAACACTGAAGCTTTCTTT
.,TRBV3-1,.,TRBJ1-4,14,CASSFRGSNEKLFF,TGTGCCAGCAGCTTCAGGGGTTCTAATGAAAAACTGTTTTTT
many,TRBV7-2,TRBD2,TRBJ2-7,16,CASSLGVREGRYEQYF,TGTGCCAGCAGCTTAGGCGTGCGGGAGGGCCGGTACGAGCAGTACTTC
.,TRBV7-2,.,TRBJ2-1,13,CASSSGEGNEQFF,TGTGCCAGCAGCTCGGGCGAAGGTAATGAGCAGTTCTTC
.,TRBV7-4,.,TRBJ1-4,15,CASSFEGAANEKLFF,TGTGCCAGCAGCTTTGAGGGAGCGGCTAATGAAAAACTGTTTTTT
many,TRBV20-1,.,TRBJ2-5,13,CSARRAGRETQYF,TGCAGTGCTAGGCGGGCAGGGCGAGAGACCCAGTACTTC
.,TRBV7-9,.,TRBJ1-1,15,CASSLKTGPNTEAFF,TGTGCCAGCAGCCTAAAAACAGGGCCGAACACTGAAGCTTTCTTT
.,TRBV12-3/TRBV12-4,.,TRBJ2-6,15,CASSSQGVGANVLTF,TGTGCCAGCAGCTCGCAGGGCGTTGGGGCCAACGTCCTGACTTTC
few,TRBV20-1,.,TRBJ2-7,13,CSARRTDNYEQYF,TGCAGTGCTAGGAGGACAGATAATTACGAGCAGTACTTC
.,TRBV29-1,.,TRBJ1-2,13,CSVAPDGTYGYTF,TGCAGCGTAGCTCCGGACGGAACCTATGGCTACACCTTC
.,TRBV10-3,TRBD1,TRBJ1-2,13,CAISDGTGSGYTF,TGTGCCATCAGTGACGGGACAGGGTCTGGCTACACCTTC
.,TRBV12-3/TRBV12-4,TRBD1,TRBJ1-4,18,CASSLRRTGGARNEKLVF,TGTGCCAGCAGTTTACGGCGGACAGGGGGCGCGAGGAATGAAAAACTGGTTTTT
many,TRBV20-1,TRBD1,TRBJ1-1,11,CSARWDSEAFF,TGCAGTGCTAGATGGGACAGTGAAGCTTTCTTT
.,TRBV24-1,TRBD1,TRBJ2-1,14,CATSGDRAYNEQFF,TGTGCCACCAGTGGGGACAGGGCCTACAATGAGCAGTTCTTC
.,TRBV5-1,TRBD2,TRBJ2-3,15,CASSLASGGADTQYF,TGCGCCAGCAGCTTGGCTAGCGGGGGGGCAGATACGCAGTATTTT
many,TRBV20-1,.,TRBJ1-1,14,CSAPPGPKNTEAFF,TGCAGTGCACCCCCGGGACCCAAGAACACTGAAGCTTTCTTT
.,TRBV7-9,.,TRBJ2-5,13,CASGPDIQETQNF,TGTGCCAGCGGCCCGGACATTCAAGAGACCCAGAACTTC
.,TRBV20-1,.,TRBJ2-3,11,CSALRTDTQYF,TGCAGTGCACTACGCACAGATACGCAGTATTTT
.,TRBV7-9,.,TRBJ1-4,14,CAWRGGQWDEKLFF,TGTGCCTGGAGGGGCGGACAGTGGGATGAAAAACTGTTTTTT
many,TRBV2,.,TRBJ2-7,13,CASTYRQSYEQYF,TGTGCCAGCACCTACCGACAGTCCTACGAGCAGTACTTC
.,TRBV2,.,TRBJ1-1,12,CASSEGSTEAFF,TGTGCCAGCAGTGAAGGTAGCACTGAAGCTTTCTTT
.,TRBV20-1,TRBD2,TRBJ2-2,19,CSARDAGTSGRPDRGELFF,TGCAGTGCTAGAGATGCCGGGACTAGCGGGAGGCCTGATCGCGGGGAGCTGTTTTTT
few,TRBV9,.,TRBJ2-2,16,CASSVLMTANTGELFF,TGTGCCAGCAGCGTACTTATGACTGCGAACACCGGGGAGCTGTTTTTT
many,TRBV5-5,TRBD2,TRBJ2-5,15,CASSSGLAGGETQYF,TGCGCCAGCAGCTCCGGACTAGCGGGAGGAGAGACCCAGTACTTC
.,TRBV11-3,.,TRBJ2-2,12,CASSSVVGELFF,TGTGCCAGCAGCTCAGTCGTCGGGGAGCTGTTTTTT
many,TRBV11-2,.,TRBJ2-7,12,CASRITGYEQYF,TGTGCCAGCAGGATAACAGGCTACGAGCAGTACTTC
.,TRBV28,.,TRBJ2-5,13,CARSFSEQETQYF,TGTGCCCGCAGTTTCTCGGAGCAAGAGACCCAGTACTTC
many,TRBV12-3/TRBV12-4,TRBD1,TRBJ1-2,16,CASSPGTGRRVYGYTF,TGTGCCAGCAGTCCCGGGACAGGGCGGCGAGTCTATGGCTACACCTTC
many,TRBV5-1,.,TRBJ2-1,14,CASSLDPRRNEQFF,TGCGCCAGCAGCTTAGACCCACGGCGGAATGAGCAGTTCTTC
few,TRBV2,.,TRBJ2-1,13,CASSPRQVDEQFF,TGTGCCAGCAGCCCTAGACAGGTGGATGAGCAGTTCTTC
.,TRBV28,TRBD1,TRBJ1-1,13,CASRDWDSQEAFF,TGTGCCAGCAGGGACTGGGACAGTCAAGAAGCTTTCTTT
few,TRBV28,.,TRBJ1-2,13,CASSLMSSVGYTF,TGTGCCAGCAGTTTAATGTCATCGGTCGGCTACACCTTC
many,TRBV29-1,.,TRBJ1-3,12,CSVEVSGNTIYF,TGCAGCGTTGAAGTCTCCGGAAACACCATATATTTT
.,TRBV5-6,TRBD1,TRBJ2-7,15,CASSLGTGVPYEQYF,TGTGCCAGCAGCTTGGGGACAGGGGTTCCCTACGAGCAGTACTTC
many,TRBV7-9,TRBD1,TRBJ2-7,18,CASSSQGAVKGSSYEQYF,TGTGCCAGCAGCTCACAGGGGGCGGTGAAGGGGAGCTCCTACGAGCAGTACTTC